The 7 T cell receptor beta chains in this list originate from one sample, sequenced in a study of breast tumors, draining lymph nodes, adjacent tissues. The lymph nodes were axillary draining lymph nodes from breast cancer patients. TCRdb reprocessed the multiplex PCR reads via MiXCR and lists one record per CDR3 protein. The sample yields tens of thousands of distinct CDR3 sequences, roughly 29% seen once. The sequencing sample was made of axillary lymph node tissue. The receptor set was obtained from a female donor with breast cancer. Some clones in this sample may be carry-over from other donors' samples.

This clonotype was seen ten or more times. This chain connects TRBV2 to TRBJ2-1, with 7 bases identical to TRBD1. The germline CDR1 and CDR2 sequences are SNHLY and FYNNEI. The CDR3 is made up of 16 amino acids. V shed 7 bases, J shed 7 bases, and the junction held 16 bases outside the gene matches. CDR3 region: CASTPLRQGLLNEQFF. The CDR3, as DNA: TGTGCCAGCACCCCCCTCCGACAGGGCCTACTGAATGAGCAGTTCTTC.

DNA for the CDR3: TGTGCCAGCAGGGCCAGGGGGCGCCGTGAAGCTTTCTTT. This codes for CASRARGRREAFF. This chain uses TRBV28 with TRBJ1-1; 8 bases agree with TRBD1. The CDR3 runs to 13 residues. Trimming took 6 bases from V and 7 from J; bases not matched to a gene: 7. The germline V gene encodes CDR1 MDHEN and CDR2 SYDVKM.

This clonotype was picked up many times. V usage is TRBV7-3 and J usage is TRBJ1-6; 7 bases align to TRBD1. Germline CDR1 and CDR2: SGHTA and FQGTGA. J was trimmed by 5 bases and V by 4 bases; bases with no gene match: 2. CDR3 size: 14 residues. This CDR3 is CASSSTGNNSPLHF. In nucleotides, the CDR3 is TGTGCCAGCAGCTCGACAGGGAATAATTCACCCCTCCACTTT. The variable domain in full, completed from reference TRBV7-3 and TRBJ1-6, reads GAGVSQTPSNKVTEKGKYVELRCDPISGHTALYWYRQSLGQGPEFLIYFQGTGAADDSGLPNDRFFAVRPEGSVSTLKIQRTERGDSAVYLCASSSTGNNSPLHFGNGTRLTVT.

This clonotype has ten or more counts. This chain uses TRBV7-2 with TRBJ2-7; 11 bases are a match to TRBD2. CDR1 is SGHTA, CDR2 FQGNSA, per germline. This CDR3 is 17 amino acids long. V was clipped by 4 bases and J by 3 bases; unmatched bases: 11. For the CDR3, the DNA is TGTGCCAGCAGCTCACCGATAACTAGCGGGAGAGGCTACGAGCAGTACTTC. As protein: CASSSPITSGRGYEQYF.

V usage is TRBV6-6 and J usage is TRBJ2-5; TRBD1 agrees at 7 bases. CDR3 size: 13 residues. Germline trimming cut 5 bases from V and 4 bases from J; bases unmatched to any gene: 4. Germline CDR1 MNHNY, CDR2 SVGAGI (reference sequence). The CDR3 protein is CASSPGQLETQYF. The CDR3 nucleotides are TGTGCCAGCAGTCCGGGACAGTTAGAGACCCAGTACTTC.

The gene calls are TRBV29-1 and TRBJ2-7; no clear D gene. Germline loops: CDR1 SQVTM, CDR2 ANQGSEA. Trimming stripped 8 bases from V and 4 bases from J, with 18 bases between. The CDR3 runs to 13 residues. This CDR3 reads CSNELPSTYEQYF. DNA of the CDR3: TGCAGCAACGAACTACCCTCGACTTACGAGCAGTACTTC.

This clonotype was counted many times. Since a much larger clone is just one base distant, this may be a read error. This chain uses TRBV29-1 with TRBJ2-7; weak D call: TRBD2 (5 bases). CDR3 size: 13 residues. The germline gives CDR1 SQVTM, CDR2 ANQGSEA. The CDR3 bases are TGCGGCGTTAAGGGAGTTAACCCGTACGAGCAGTACTTC. The encoded protein is CGVKGVNPYEQYF.